These 29 T cell receptor beta chains were all obtained from the same sample, sequenced in a study of T cells in Graves' hyperthyroidism and ophthalmopathy. What was amplified from RNA transcripts were TCR beta CDR3 regions. Using the HTBI primer set, a first-round RT-PCR was run on the TCR CDR3. TCRdb itself ran the multiplex PCR reads through MiXCR, one entry per CDR3 protein. The sample contains fewer than 400,000 distinct CDR3 sequences, approximately 16% of which appear only once. Sequenced sample: blood. These receptors were collected from a man aged 25-45 years with Graves' hyperthyroidism.

This clonotype appeared a few times. The rearrangement uses TRBV9 and TRBJ1-4; 7 bases match TRBD1. V lost 2 bases, J lost 7 bases, and 8 bases stayed unmatched. The CDR3 covers 15 residues. Germline V lookup: CDR1 SGDLS, CDR2 YYNGEE. The CDR3 sequence is CASSVQGVVGEKLFF. The CDR3 nucleotides read TGTGCCAGCAGCGTTCAGGGGGTAGTTGGTGAAAAACTGTTTTTT.

This clonotype was observed at least ten times. The gene calls are TRBV20-1 and TRBJ2-3, with D possibly being TRBD1 (6 bases). Germline CDR1 is DFQATT and CDR2 is SNEGSKA (reference sequence). This CDR3 contains 15 residues. Trimming left V 6 bases short and J 5 bases short, with 21 bases between. CDR3 loop: CSAPGAARVGDTQYF. DNA of the CDR3: TGCAGTGCCCCAGGGGCCGCGCGGGTAGGAGATACGCAGTATTTT.

The V call is TRBV28, the J call TRBJ1-2; the D gene is possibly TRBD1 (6 bases). Germline V gene data show CDR1 as MDHEN and CDR2 as SYDVKM. Trimming removed 5 bases at V and 3 bases at J, with 10 bases between. This CDR3 region has 13 residues. The CDR3 region has the DNA TGTGCCAGCAGTGCAAGGACAGACTATGGCTACACCTTC. Protein sequence: CASSARTDYGYTF.

The sample holds many counts of this clonotype. V is TRBV28 and J is TRBJ2-5; D is possibly TRBD2 (6 bases). V was trimmed by 6 bases and J by 9 bases, leaving 17 bases between them. This CDR3 is 13 amino acids long. Germline V gives CDR1 MDHEN, CDR2 SYDVKM. The CDR3 reads CASSTRLSGAQYF. The DNA for the CDR3 is TGTGCCAGCAGCACCCGGTTGTCGGGGGCCCAGTACTTC.

Many counts were recorded for this clonotype. The genes are TRBV5-1 and TRBJ2-1; 8 bases are a match to TRBD2. V was clipped by 7 bases and J by 4 bases; unmatched bases: 10. The CDR3 is made up of 15 amino acids. Per germline, CDR1 SGHRS and CDR2 YFSETQ. DNA of the CDR3: TGCGCCAGCCGCACTAGCGGAGGCCCTTACAATGAGCAGTTCTTC. It yields the protein CASRTSGGPYNEQFF. Looking up the rest from reference TRBV5-1 and TRBJ2-1 gives the full variable domain: KAGVTQTPRYLIKTRGQQVTLSCSPISGHRSVSWYQQTPGQGLQFLFEYFSETQRNKGNFPGRFSGRQFSNSRSEMNVSTLELGDSALYLCASRTSGGPYNEQFFGPGTRLTVL.

The chain joins TRBV5-6 to TRBJ1-5; no firm D call. The germline V and J ends were trimmed by 1 base and 9 bases, with 11 bases remaining between them. The CDR3 has 13 amino acids. Germline V gene lookup returns CDR1 SGHDT and CDR2 YYEEEE. In DNA form, the CDR3 reads TGTGCCAGCAGCTTGAGTTTAGGGCGGCCCCAGCATTTT. It is translated as CASSLSLGRPQHF.

This clonotype was seen many times. This chain uses TRBV2 with TRBJ2-1, with 8 bases fitting TRBD1. This CDR3 is 13 amino acids long. The germline V gene has CDR1 SNHLY and CDR2 FYNNEI. The V and J ends lost 6 bases and 15 bases, in that order; junction bases with no gene match: 13. This CDR3 reads CASSPFQDGQGFF. In nucleotides, the CDR3 is TGTGCCAGCAGCCCTTTTCAGGACGGACAGGGGTTCTTC.

This clonotype was observed many times. The chain couples TRBV5-1 to TRBJ2-3; no firm D call. The CDR3 runs 17 residues. Germline CDR1 SGHRS, CDR2 YFSETQ. Trimming cost V 1 base and J 2 bases, with 17 bases left between them. CDR3 protein: CASSLSPASRLTDTQYF. The CDR3 nucleotides read TGCGCCAGCAGCTTGAGCCCCGCCAGTCGGCTCACAGATACGCAGTATTTT.

The sample holds many counts of this clonotype. The rearrangement links TRBV24-1 to TRBJ2-1, with TRBD2 matching 7 bases. This CDR3 contains 13 residues. Germline assignment: CDR1 KGHDR and CDR2 SFDVKD. With 7 bases clipped from V and 8 bases from J, the junction kept 7 bases outside the gene matches. Here the CDR3 reads CATSQGGWYEQFF. In nucleotides, the CDR3 is TGTGCCACCAGCCAGGGAGGGTGGTATGAGCAGTTCTTC.

This clonotype was seen ten or more times. The chain combines TRBV7-8 with TRBJ2-3, with TRBD2 identical over 7 bases. Looked up from germline, CDR1 is SGHVS and CDR2 is FQNEAQ. V gave up 0 bases and J gave up 3 bases; unmatched junction bases: 9. This CDR3 has 17 amino acids. For the CDR3, the DNA is TGTGCCAGCAGCTTAGCGGGAGGGCCTCCAAAAACAGATACGCAGTATTTT. It specifies CASSLAGGPPKTDTQYF.

About this clonotype: Being one base from a much bigger clone, this may be a read error. The V gene is TRBV28, the J gene TRBJ2-3; perhaps TRBD1 as D (5 bases). Germline loops: CDR1 MDHEN, CDR2 SYDVKM. This CDR3 has 15 residues. CDR3 nucleotide sequence: TGTGCCAGCAGCTCTCATTTCCCTGACACAGGTACGCAGTATTTT. Its translation: CASSSHFPDTGTQYF.

This clonotype was seen repeatedly, ten times or more. The V gene is TRBV6-1, the J gene TRBJ2-2; 8 bases align to TRBD1. V trimming: 3 bases; J trimming: 6 bases; junction bases outside the gene matches: 6. This CDR3 contains 15 residues. The germline V gene encodes CDR1 MNHNS and CDR2 SASEGT. CDR3 in DNA: TGTGCCAGCAGTGAGACCCCGGACAGGGCCGGGGAGCTGTTTTTT. Translation: CASSETPDRAGELFF.

This clonotype was observed a handful of times. This chain joins TRBV13 and TRBJ2-5; the D gene is possibly TRBD1 (6 bases). CDR1 is PRHDT, CDR2 FYEKMQ, per germline (reference sequence). V lost 1 base to trimming and J lost 1 base, with 13 bases between them. The CDR3 has 16 residues. As DNA, the CDR3 is TGTGCCAGCAGCTTAGCGGGTTTGGACAGCCAAGAGACCCAGTACTTC. Translating gives CASSLAGLDSQETQYF.

The chain employs TRBV29-1 and TRBJ1-1, with a possible D match to TRBD1 (5 bases). Trimming took off 2 bases at V and 4 bases at J, with 26 bases between the two ends. This CDR3 has 18 residues. Germline V lookup: CDR1 SQVTM, CDR2 ANQGSEA. The CDR3 loop is CSVERFYWEESRGTEAFF. The CDR3, as DNA: TGCAGCGTTGAACGTTTTTATTGGGAGGAATCAAGGGGCACTGAAGCTTTCTTT.

This clonotype was seen repeatedly, ten times or more. This rearrangement joins TRBV12-3 or TRBV12-4 to TRBJ2-1; TRBD1 might be the D (6 bases). Trimming stripped 6 bases from V and 7 bases from J, with 19 bases between. This CDR3 comprises 15 residues. The CDR3 region has the DNA TGTGCCAGCAGGCGACAGGAGTACATTGGAAATGAGCAGTTCTTC. Its translation: CASRRQEYIGNEQFF.

This clonotype was recorded a few times. The chain links TRBV13 to TRBJ2-1, with 7 positions matching TRBD2. This CDR3 is built from 13 residues. The germline V gene encodes CDR1 PRHDT and CDR2 FYEKMQ (reference sequence). V shed 4 bases, J shed 5 bases, and the junction held 2 bases outside the gene matches. CDR3 sequence: CASSWGLNNEQFF. The CDR3 DNA is TGTGCCAGCAGCTGGGGACTAAACAATGAGCAGTTCTTC.

Many counts were recorded for this clonotype. The chain employs TRBV2 and TRBJ2-5; no definite D call. This CDR3 is 13 amino acids long. From germline, CDR1 is SNHLY and CDR2 FYNNEI. Between the trimmed V and J ends, which lost 5 bases and 2 bases, there was a span of 9 bases. The CDR3 DNA follows: TGTGCCAGCAGTATCAACGGACAAGAGACCCAGTACTTC. Its translation: CASSINGQETQYF. Full variable domain (rest looked up from reference TRBV2 and TRBJ2-5): EPEVTQTPSHQVTQMGQEVILRCVPISNHLYFYWYRQILGQKVEFLVSFYNNEISEKSEIFDDQFSVERPDGSNFTLKIRSTKLEDSAMYFCASSINGQETQYFGPGTRLLVL.

The table lists this clonotype with many counts. The gene calls are TRBV27 and TRBJ2-5, with D possibly being TRBD1 (6 bases). V was trimmed by 6 bases and J by 5 bases, leaving 16 bases between them. There are 14 residues in the CDR3. The germline gives CDR1 MNHEY, CDR2 SMNVEV (reference sequence). The CDR3 nucleotides read TGTGCCAGCAGCGAAACAGGGCGCCGCGAGACCCAGTACTTC. Its translation is CASSETGRRETQYF.

This clonotype occurred once. The junction departs from germline at one end; a sequencing error may be responsible. V and J are TRBV20-1 and TRBJ2-2; 9 bases fit TRBD2. CDR1 and CDR2 (germline): DFQATT, SNEGSKA (reference sequence). The CDR3 extends over 16 amino acids. The CDR3 DNA is TGCAGTGCAACAGCACCTAGCGCGGGAGGGACCGGGGAGCGGTTTTTT. The encoded protein is CSATAPSAGGTGERFF.

This rearrangement joins TRBV20-1 to TRBJ1-1, with 9 bases that match TRBD1. The CDR3 contains 15 residues. With 7 bases clipped from V and 1 base from J, the junction kept 10 bases outside the gene matches. Germline CDR1 reads DFQATT; CDR2 reads SNEGSKA (reference sequence). The CDR3 spells CSVARQGVRNTEAFF. CDR3 in DNA: TGCAGTGTCGCGAGACAGGGGGTACGGAACACTGAAGCTTTCTTT.

This clonotype has only a few counts. This chain links TRBV30 with TRBJ2-7; D is perhaps TRBD2 (6 bases). Looked up from germline, CDR1 is GTSNPN and CDR2 is SVGIG (reference sequence). This CDR3 has 12 amino acids. Trimming pared 2 bases from V and 5 bases from J, leaving 10 bases between. The CDR3 loop is CAWSWRGDEQYF. CDR3 bases: TGTGCCTGGAGTTGGAGGGGCGACGAGCAGTACTTC.

This clonotype was counted only a few times. Mismatch with germline at one junction end may stem from a read error. V and J are TRBV9 and TRBJ2-2; 7 positions agree with TRBD2. This CDR3 spans 15 amino acids. Germline CDR1 and CDR2: SGDLS and YYNGEE. The CDR3 region is CASSVGGRNTGELFF. As DNA, the CDR3 is TGTGCCAGCAGTGTAGGCGGGAGGAACACCGGGGAGCTGTTTTTT.

This clonotype was picked up a small number of times. V and J are TRBV24-1 and TRBJ2-1, with 10 bases matching TRBD1. The CDR3 runs 15 residues. Germline V CDR1 and CDR2: KGHDR, SFDVKD. Unmatched junction bases numbered 8, after V lost 5 bases and J lost 8 bases. DNA of the CDR3: TGTGCCACCAGTGTACCGGGACAGGGGTTATATGAGCAGTTCTTC. Its protein product is CATSVPGQGLYEQFF.

This clonotype was seen repeatedly, ten times or more. The rearrangement links TRBV2 to TRBJ2-1, with D perhaps TRBD2 (5 bases). Trimming cost V 7 bases and J 9 bases, with 13 bases left between them. In germline, CDR1 is SNHLY, CDR2 FYNNEI. The CDR3 is 12 residues long. The CDR3 here is CASIGEVGEQFF. DNA for the CDR3: TGTGCCAGCATCGGGGAAGTGGGTGAGCAGTTCTTC.

This clonotype appeared many times. This sequence joins TRBV12-3 or TRBV12-4 and TRBJ1-1; no clear D. CDR3 size: 13 residues. Trimming left V 6 bases short and J 5 bases short, with 13 bases between. The CDR3 protein is CASRSLSSTEAFF. The DNA for the CDR3 is TGTGCCAGCAGATCCCTATCCTCGACTGAAGCTTTCTTT.

This clonotype was recorded many times. This chain links TRBV20-1 with TRBJ1-2; the match to TRBD1 covers 8 bases. This CDR3 contains 11 residues. CDR1 DFQATT and CDR2 SNEGSKA come from the germline V gene (reference sequence). The J segment lost 6 bases and the V segment lost 5 bases, leaving 2 bases of the junction unmatched. In DNA form, the CDR3 reads TGCAGTGCTGCAGGGGGCAATGGCTACACCTTC. It specifies CSAAGGNGYTF.

This clonotype has a count of ten or more. V is TRBV20-1 and J is TRBJ1-1; 11 bases align to TRBD1. Per germline, CDR1 DFQATT and CDR2 SNEGSKA (reference sequence). The CDR3 spans 14 residues. V gave up 5 bases and J gave up 3 bases; unmatched junction bases: 5. Here the CDR3 reads CSAGQGAGDTEAFF. DNA of the CDR3: TGCAGTGCTGGACAGGGGGCTGGGGACACTGAAGCTTTCTTT.

In its sample, this clonotype was seen many times. This rearrangement joins TRBV2 to TRBJ1-2; TRBD1 is a possible D gene (5 bases). Trimming cost V 0 bases and J 8 bases, with 10 bases left between them. The germline CDR1 and CDR2 sequences are SNHLY and FYNNEI. The CDR3 is 13 amino acids. The CDR3 DNA sequence: TGTGCCAGCAGTGAAGCGCTGAGGGGCGGCTACACCTTC. Amino acids: CASSEALRGGYTF. Combining the CDR3 with reference TRBV2 and TRBJ1-2 gives the whole variable domain EPEVTQTPSHQVTQMGQEVILRCVPISNHLYFYWYRQILGQKVEFLVSFYNNEISEKSEIFDDQFSVERPDGSNFTLKIRSTKLEDSAMYFCASSEALRGGYTFGSGTRLTVV.

This clonotype was counted at least ten times. V usage is TRBV9 and J usage is TRBJ2-7, with D possibly being TRBD2 (6 bases). Trimming shortened V by 3 bases and J by 2 bases, and 15 bases separated the two germline ends. This CDR3 region has 15 residues. Looked up from germline, CDR1 is SGDLS and CDR2 is YYNGEE. The CDR3 DNA sequence: TGTGCCAGCAGCGGCCCGGCCGGGACTCCCTACGAGCAGTACTTC. It yields the protein CASSGPAGTPYEQYF.